The TCR beta chain described here comes from a study of blood T cells in healthy people across ages (dated by TCRdb to 2014 to 2015). In the study overall: In model experiments, template switching captured roughly one uniquely barcoded TCR beta cDNA molecule for every two T cells. Using deep sequencing normalized with unique cDNA molecular identifiers, the study measured how TCR beta repertoire diversity changes with age. Donors were grouped into four age groups: young (average 16 years), middle-aged (39), aged (around 56) and long-lived (about 90). To avoid experimental bias, donors of different ages were spread randomly across the sequencing lanes. For two donors (one aged 18 to 30 and one aged 80 or older), the study analyzed two additional independent replicas of 1 million unique cDNA reads from the same blood draw. Broader findings and caveats from the paper: As age increased, observed TCR beta diversity per million T cells dropped in a roughly linear way, and a significant reduction was already evident by age 40. Compared with the aged group, the long-lived group had more naive CD4+ T cells, fewer expanded clones and increased TCR diversity, a pattern suggesting age selection. Conclusive comparison of naive and antigen-experienced compartments was prevented by the profiling of bulk unsorted PBMCs. Donor CMV infection status was unknown, potentially confounding age-related changes in expanded clonotypes. Total diversity estimates from one million sequenced T cells were considered lower bounds and underestimates. There was a strong correlation between observed TCR beta diversity and the percentage of naive T cells measured by flow cytometry.

The V end loses 4 bases and the J end loses 0 bases, and a stretch of 10 bases separates them. CDR1 and CDR2 were assigned from the germline V gene (reference sequence) as MNHEY and SMNVEV. The CDR3 sequence holds 15 residues, the cysteine and phenylalanine included. Here the CDR3 DNA is all that survives: 45 bases in frame from base 1. Donors were 30 to 45 systemically healthy Caucasian individuals from Russia aged roughly 6 to 90 years. Around 10 milliliters of peripheral blood were drawn from each donor into EDTA-treated Vacutainer tubes. PBMCs were isolated by Ficoll-Paque density-gradient centrifugation, with at least 6 million obtained per sample. Trizol reagent was used to extract total RNA from PBMCs, with at least 6 micrograms per sample. The percentages of naive CD45RAhigh/CD27high T cells were determined by flow cytometry on a PBMC aliquot from every donor. A note on this clonotype: Its antigen remains undetermined. The record has no base qualities; no much larger clone is one base away.

Library construction relied on 5' RACE. The sequencing machine was an Illumina HiSeq 2500. A second PCR of roughly 6 to 12 cycles was performed with a sample-barcoded 5' primer and a J-beta primer mix. Each TCR beta cDNA molecule received a unique molecular identifier from a template-switch 5' adaptor carrying 12 random nucleotides. Each sample yielded at least 2.5 million CDR3-containing paired-end reads. First-strand cDNA was synthesized from all RNA with the Mint cDNA synthesis kit, primed by a TRBC-specific oligonucleotide. Following uracil-DNA glycosylase treatment, a first 18-cycle PCR with universal primers M1SS and BC2_uni_R was performed on all cDNA. The authors' analysis ran thus. For normalization, 1 million high-quality reads, each with a distinct molecular identifier, were randomly selected from each sample. Reads with shared molecular identifiers were discarded instead of being binned into consensus sequences. CDR3 identification, clonotype clustering and error correction used MiTCR with a Q25 quality threshold and the strictest error-elimination algorithm. Lower-bound total TCR beta diversity was estimated with a nonparametric unseen species model using Euler transformation. TCRdb trimmed public reads at Q25 via fastp, called clones via MiXCR and kept in-frame beta chains. Here each entry gathers all rows of one CDR3 protein and keeps the most common genes and DNA. The V and J calls come from TCRdb's annotation, not from the publication. The sample table records 1.6 million or so distinct CDR3 sequences; 34% of these occur just once. The leading ten clones occupy approximately 10% of the sample.

The clonotype comes from a woman in her thirties in good health. This sequence uses TRBV27 and TRBJ2-1, with the D gene not confidently named. The sample taken for sequencing was blood. The nucleotide sequence reads as follows: TGTGCCAGCAGTTGGGCCGCTGGCTCCTACAATGAGCAGTTCTTC. This yields the protein CASSWAAGSYNEQFF.